Here is one T cell receptor (beta chain) with its context. The antigen remains undetermined. One heparinised blood draw, averaging about 116 mL, came from each donor. Sorted CD4+ subsets: naive, central memory, regulatory, stem cell-like memory (CD45RO/CCR7/CD25/CD127/CD95/CD27 panel). The data stem from a study of beta chain features in type 1 diabetes. Sequenced material consisted of expressed TCRB transcripts (all of the isolated RNA was reverse transcribed). Assay used: immunoSEQ multiplex PCR; TCRdb lists only in-frame clones, some missing. The table shows around 650,000 clones, with 9.5% to 15% occurring only once. Findings and caveats of the study: In every one of the four CD4+ subsets, TCRB CDR3s were moderately but significantly shorter in Type 1 diabetes patients.

The sequenced sample was naive CD4+ T cells from blood. The receptor's source is a man aged 25 to 45 with type 1 diabetes.

In nucleotides, the CDR3 is TGCGCCAGCAGCGGGACTCAGAGTGAGACCCAGTACTTC. Its translation: CASSGTQSETQYF. The chain has TRBV5-1 and TRBJ2-5, with D perhaps matching TRBD2 (6 bases). V was shortened by 4 bases and J by 5 bases, with 12 bases between the two germline ends. Looked up from germline, CDR1 is SGHRS and CDR2 is YFSETQ. This CDR3 spans 13 amino acids.